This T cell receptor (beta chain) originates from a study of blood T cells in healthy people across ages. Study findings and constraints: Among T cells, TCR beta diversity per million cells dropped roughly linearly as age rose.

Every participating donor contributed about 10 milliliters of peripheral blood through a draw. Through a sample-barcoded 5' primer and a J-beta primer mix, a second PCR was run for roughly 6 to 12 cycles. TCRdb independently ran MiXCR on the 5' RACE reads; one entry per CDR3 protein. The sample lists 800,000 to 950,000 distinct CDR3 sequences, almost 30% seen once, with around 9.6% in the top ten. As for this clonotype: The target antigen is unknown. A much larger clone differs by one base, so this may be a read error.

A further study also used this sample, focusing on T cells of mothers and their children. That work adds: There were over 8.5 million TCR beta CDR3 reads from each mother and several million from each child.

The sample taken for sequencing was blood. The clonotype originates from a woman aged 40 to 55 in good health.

CDR3 protein: CASRLQGQGHYEQYF. The CDR3 DNA reads TGTGCCAGCAGACTCCAGGGGCAGGGACACTACGAGCAGTACTTC. This chain joins TRBV7-9 and TRBJ2-7; possibly TRBD1 for D (6 bases). The CDR3 length is 15 residues. Germline lookup yields CDR1 SEHNR and CDR2 FQNEAQ (reference sequence). V lost 6 bases and J lost 3, with 18 bases in between.